This TCR beta chain was identified during a study of T-cell memory formation after mild COVID-19. Looking at the study overall: Largely donor-specific TCR clusters were found. Study-wide findings and caveats: Day 15 to 85 contracting clones showed balanced CD4/CD8; day 15 to 37 expanders favored CD4+. Specificity for SARS-CoV-2 was not confirmed among the second-wave clones peaking on day 37. Contracting CD4+ clones sat mainly in CM and EM; CD8+ in EMRA.

TCRdb re-called the 5' RACE reads with MiXCR, one entry per CDR3 protein. The table records hundreds of thousands of distinct CDR3 sequences, roughly 17% of them present only once. This CDR3 has 16 amino acids. Trimming took 3 bases from V and 0 from J, leaving 12 bases between them. The germline CDR1 and CDR2 sequences are KGHDR and SFDVKD. A word on this clonotype: Antigen specificity is unknown.

The sample consisted of PBMCs or a T cell subset sorted from them (not recorded which). The chain has TRBV24-1 and TRBJ2-3; D is uncertain. This receptor was identified in an adult woman who had mild COVID-19 (a few samples of this study predate the infection). Cell type and time point are not known. CDR3: CATSDLAGHSTDTQYF. The CDR3 nucleotides are TGTGCCACCAGTGATCTTGCAGGCCATAGCACAGATACGCAGTATTTT.